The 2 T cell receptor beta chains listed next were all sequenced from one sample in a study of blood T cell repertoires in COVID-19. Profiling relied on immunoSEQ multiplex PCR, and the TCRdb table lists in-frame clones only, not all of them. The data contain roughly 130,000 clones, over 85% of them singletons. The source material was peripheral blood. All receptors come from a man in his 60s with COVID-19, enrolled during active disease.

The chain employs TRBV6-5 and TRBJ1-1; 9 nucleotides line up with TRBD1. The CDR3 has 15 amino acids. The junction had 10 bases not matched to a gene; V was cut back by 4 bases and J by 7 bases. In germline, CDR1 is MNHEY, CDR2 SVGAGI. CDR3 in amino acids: CASSSTMDRGNEAFF. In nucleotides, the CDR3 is TGTGCCAGCAGTTCCACCATGGACAGGGGCAATGAAGCTTTCTTT.

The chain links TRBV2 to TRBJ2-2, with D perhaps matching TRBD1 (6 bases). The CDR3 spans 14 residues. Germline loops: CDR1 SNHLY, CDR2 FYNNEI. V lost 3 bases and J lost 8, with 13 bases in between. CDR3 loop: CASSDRGVAGELFF. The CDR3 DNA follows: TGTGCCAGCAGTGACAGGGGAGTGGCAGGGGAGCTGTTTTTT. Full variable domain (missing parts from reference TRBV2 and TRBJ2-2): EPEVTQTPSHQVTQMGQEVILRCVPISNHLYFYWYRQILGQKVEFLVSFYNNEISEKSEIFDDQFSVERPDGSNFTLKIRSTKLEDSAMYFCASSDRGVAGELFFGEGSRLTVL.